These 31 T cell receptor beta chains came from one sample sequenced in a study of monozygotic twins with inflammatory bowel disease. TCRdb reworked the 5' RACE reads into one entry per CDR3 protein, no DNA. The listing contains around 400,000 distinct CDR3 sequences. Sample: blood. These TCRs come from a human donor with ulcerative colitis or Crohn's disease, or a healthy co-twin of an affected twin (not recorded which).

The chain recombines TRBV30 with TRBJ2-2; absent DNA, TCRdb's TRBD1 call cannot be checked. CDR3 length: 17 amino acids. The germline CDR1 and CDR2 sequences are GTSNPN and SVGIG (reference sequence). The CDR3 reads CAWGWAFGGRNTGELFF. The whole variable domain, filled in from reference TRBV30 and TRBJ2-2, reads SQTIHQWPATLVQPVGSPLSLECTVEGTSNPNLYWYRQAAGRGLQLLFYSVGIGQISSEVPQNLSASRPQDRQFILSSKKLLLSDSGFYLCAWGWAFGGRNTGELFFGEGSRLTVL.

The genes are TRBV25-1 and TRBJ2-7; the D gene TCRdb calls, TRBD2, cannot be checked with no DNA. Germline loops: CDR1 MGHDK, CDR2 SYGVNS. This CDR3 region has 13 residues. Here the CDR3 reads CASSAGLTYEQYF.

The chain couples TRBV7-2 to TRBJ1-3; the D call of TRBD1 rests on TCRdb alone, since no DNA is present to check it. CDR1 is SGHTA, CDR2 FQGNSA, per germline. The CDR3 is 17 residues long. CDR3 sequence: CASSLVPGGIAGNTIYF.

V and J are TRBV18 and TRBJ1-2; absent DNA, TCRdb's TRBD1 call cannot be checked. This CDR3 has 16 residues. Germline CDR1 KGHSH, CDR2 LQKENI. The CDR3 reads CASSPGQGPSNYGYTF.

The V call is TRBV28, the J call TRBJ1-2; TCRdb names TRBD1, which stays unverified in the absence of DNA. CDR1 and CDR2 (germline): MDHEN, SYDVKM. This CDR3 comprises 12 residues. The CDR3 reads CASFSGGSGYTF.

V gene TRBV6-1 combines with J gene TRBJ2-1; the D gene TCRdb calls, TRBD1, cannot be checked with no DNA. CDR1 and CDR2 (germline): MNHNS, SASEGT. The CDR3 length is 15 residues. CDR3 residues: CASSESVGGGSEQFF.

The V and J genes are TRBV24-1 and TRBJ1-5; TCRdb selects TRBD1, and the lack of DNA leaves this call unchecked. The CDR3 sequence is 13 residues long. CDR1 and CDR2 (germline): KGHDR, SFDVKD. CDR3: CATRNRGPGPQHF.

The chain employs TRBV20-1 and TRBJ1-4; the TCRdb D gene call, TRBD1, has no DNA to confirm it. The CDR3 has 14 amino acids. The V gene's germline CDR1 is DFQATT and CDR2 SNEGSKA (reference sequence). This CDR3 is CSAPTTGANEKLFF.

The gene calls are TRBV12-3 or TRBV12-4 and TRBJ1-5; the TCRdb call, TRBD1, lacks DNA for checking. The CDR3 extends over 17 amino acids. CDR3 sequence reads: CASSTIPGTGGNQPQHF.

The V gene is TRBV4-1, the J gene TRBJ1-5. Germline values: CDR1 MGHRA, CDR2 YSYEKL. The CDR3 contains 13 residues. CDR3 region: CASSQDEPQPQHF.

CDR3: CASSSRGGTGELFF. The rearrangement uses TRBV12-3 or TRBV12-4 and TRBJ2-2; the D gene TCRdb calls, TRBD1, cannot be checked with no DNA. This CDR3 has 14 amino acids.

This chain uses TRBV5-1 with TRBJ1-1; the TCRdb D gene call, TRBD1, has no DNA to confirm it. The CDR3 is 16 residues long. CDR1 is SGHRS, CDR2 YFSETQ, per germline. CDR3 region: CASSLASTGANTEAFF.

The chain employs TRBV7-9 and TRBJ2-1; with no DNA, the TCRdb D assignment of TRBD1 cannot be verified. In germline, CDR1 is SEHNR, CDR2 FQNEAQ (reference sequence). The CDR3 is 16 amino acids. The chain's CDR3 is CASSLSGGQSYNEQFF.

J is TRBJ1-4 and V is TRBV3-1; lacking DNA, the TRBD1 call made by TCRdb goes unchecked. CDR3 length: 19 amino acids. Germline assignment: CDR1 LGHDT and CDR2 YNNKEL (reference sequence). CDR3 amino acids: CASSQVGPTKGATNEKLFF.

This chain joins TRBV10-3 and TRBJ1-5; TCRdb designates TRBD1, a call that cannot be tested without DNA. CDR3 length: 15 amino acids. CDR1 is ENHRY and CDR2 is SYGVKD in the germline V gene. This CDR3 reads CAISEDPGSNQPQHF.

The chain carries TRBV6-5 and TRBJ1-5. This CDR3 comprises 15 residues. Looked up from germline, CDR1 is MNHEY and CDR2 is SVGAGI. CDR3 sequence reads: CASSYSTGSNQPQHF.

V and J are TRBV7-8 and TRBJ2-2; as DNA is missing, the TRBD1 call by TCRdb cannot be tested. CDR3 length: 15 amino acids. The germline gives CDR1 SGHVS, CDR2 FQNEAQ. CDR3: CASSQDRGDTGELFF.

The gene calls are TRBV5-5 and TRBJ2-3; the D call of TRBD2 rests on TCRdb alone, since no DNA is present to check it. This CDR3 spans 15 amino acids. The germline CDR1 and CDR2 sequences are SGHKS and YYEKEE (reference sequence). This CDR3 is CASSSAGQHTDTQYF.

J is TRBJ2-2 and V is TRBV12-3 or TRBV12-4; the TCRdb call, TRBD1, lacks DNA for checking. CDR3 length: 12 amino acids. The CDR3 spells CGGTQGPGELFF.

This sequence joins TRBV7-2 and TRBJ2-5; lacking DNA, the TRBD2 call made by TCRdb goes unchecked. Germline V gene data show CDR1 as SGHTA and CDR2 as FQGNSA. The CDR3 totals 14 residues. The CDR3 region is CASSLTGGPETQYF.

The chain is built from TRBV5-8 and TRBJ1-5; TCRdb's D gene call, TRBD1, goes unchecked for lack of DNA. CDR3 size: 15 residues. CDR1 and CDR2 from the germline V gene are SGHTS and YDEGEE. The CDR3 spells CASSLRGFGNQPQHF.

The chain has TRBV5-1 and TRBJ2-1. The CDR3 totals 13 residues. Germline CDR1 reads SGHRS; CDR2 reads YFSETQ. This CDR3 is CASSSGANDEQFF.

This chain uses TRBV7-9 with TRBJ2-2; TCRdb lists TRBD2, though no DNA is available to test this call. CDR1 is SEHNR and CDR2 is FQNEAQ in the germline V gene (reference sequence). The CDR3 loop spans 16 amino acids. The chain's CDR3 is CASSRLLAVQTGELFF. Drawing the rest from reference TRBV7-9 and TRBJ2-2, the complete variable domain is DTGVSQNPRHKITKRGQNVTFRCDPISEHNRLYWYRQTLGQGPEFLTYFQNEAQLEKSRLLSDRFSAERPKGSFSTLEIQRTEQGDSAMYLCASSRLLAVQTGELFFGEGSRLTVL.

The chain employs TRBV5-1 and TRBJ1-2. CDR3 length equals 15 residues. The V gene's germline CDR1 is SGHRS and CDR2 YFSETQ. The CDR3 loop reads CASSLDRNYSYGYSF. Drawing the rest from reference TRBV5-1 and TRBJ1-2, the complete variable domain is KAGVTQTPRYLIKTRGQQVTLSCSPISGHRSVSWYQQTPGQGLQFLFEYFSETQRNKGNFPGRFSGRQFSNSRSEMNVSTLELGDSALYLCASSLDRNYSYGYSFGSGTRLTVV.

The rearrangement joins TRBV28 to TRBJ2-7; with no DNA, the TCRdb D assignment of TRBD1 cannot be verified. The CDR3 covers 15 residues. Germline V gene sequence: CDR1 MDHEN, CDR2 SYDVKM. CDR3 protein: CASSARTVVSYEQYF.

The rearrangement links TRBV6-6 to TRBJ1-1. Germline CDR1 is MNHNY and CDR2 is SVGAGI (reference sequence). The CDR3 extends over 13 amino acids. The CDR3 sequence is CASSSGPWVGAFF.

This chain connects TRBV7-8 to TRBJ1-2. Per germline, CDR1 SGHVS and CDR2 FQNEAQ. The CDR3 runs 14 residues. CDR3 sequence: CASSLMTSNYGYTF.

This chain connects TRBV5-1 to TRBJ2-3; TCRdb selects TRBD1, and the lack of DNA leaves this call unchecked. The CDR3 spans 16 residues. From germline, CDR1 is SGHRS and CDR2 YFSETQ. CDR3 loop: CASSLIGTSPADTQYF.

CDR3 region: CASSPKTGGVDTQYF. The genes are TRBV5-1 and TRBJ2-3; checking the TCRdb D call of TRBD1 is not possible without DNA. The CDR3 sequence is 15 residues long. In germline, CDR1 is SGHRS, CDR2 YFSETQ.

The rearrangement uses TRBV27 and TRBJ1-4; TCRdb calls TRBD1, which cannot be checked without DNA. Germline assignment: CDR1 MNHEY and CDR2 SMNVEV (reference sequence). This CDR3 comprises 15 residues. The CDR3 sequence: CASSPRTGENEKLFF.

This chain uses TRBV7-2 with TRBJ2-7. The length of the CDR3 is 16 residues. Germline CDR1 SGHTA, CDR2 FQGNSA. The CDR3 loop reads CASSPRIGGRPYEQYF.